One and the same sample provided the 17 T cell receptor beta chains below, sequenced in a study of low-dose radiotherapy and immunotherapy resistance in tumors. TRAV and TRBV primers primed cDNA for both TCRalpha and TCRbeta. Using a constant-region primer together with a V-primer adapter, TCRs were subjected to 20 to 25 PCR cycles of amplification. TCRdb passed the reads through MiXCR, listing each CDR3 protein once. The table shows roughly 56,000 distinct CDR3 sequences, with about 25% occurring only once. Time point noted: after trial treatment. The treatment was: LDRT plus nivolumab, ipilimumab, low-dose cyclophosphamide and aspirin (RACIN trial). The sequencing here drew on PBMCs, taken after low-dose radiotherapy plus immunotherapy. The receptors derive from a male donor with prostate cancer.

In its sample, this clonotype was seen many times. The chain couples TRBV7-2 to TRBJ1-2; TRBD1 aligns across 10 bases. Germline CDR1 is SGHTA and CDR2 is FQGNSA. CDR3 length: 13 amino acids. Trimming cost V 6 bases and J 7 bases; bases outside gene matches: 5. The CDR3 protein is CASSWGQGSGYTF. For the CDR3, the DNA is TGTGCCAGCAGTTGGGGACAGGGGTCTGGCTACACCTTC.

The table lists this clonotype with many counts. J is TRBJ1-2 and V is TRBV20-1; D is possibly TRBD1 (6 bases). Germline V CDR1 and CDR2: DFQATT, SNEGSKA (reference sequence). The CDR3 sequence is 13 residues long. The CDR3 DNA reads TGCAGCCCCCAGGGGTCGATACCCTATGGCTACACCTTC. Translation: CSPQGSIPYGYTF.

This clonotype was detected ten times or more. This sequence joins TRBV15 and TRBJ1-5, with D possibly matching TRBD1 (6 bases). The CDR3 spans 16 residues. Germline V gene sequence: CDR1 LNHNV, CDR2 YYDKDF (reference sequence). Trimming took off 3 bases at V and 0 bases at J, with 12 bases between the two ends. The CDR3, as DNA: TGTGCCACCAGCAGGGGGACAAGATCTAGCAATCAGCCCCAGCATTTT. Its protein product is CATSRGTRSSNQPQHF.

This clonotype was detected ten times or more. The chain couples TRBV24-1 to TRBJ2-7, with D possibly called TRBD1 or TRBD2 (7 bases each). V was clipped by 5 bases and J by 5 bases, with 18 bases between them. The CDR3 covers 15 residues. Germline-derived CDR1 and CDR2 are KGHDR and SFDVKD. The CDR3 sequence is CATSAHTQGRDEQYF. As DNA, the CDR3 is TGTGCCACCAGTGCCCACACACAGGGGAGGGACGAGCAGTACTTC.

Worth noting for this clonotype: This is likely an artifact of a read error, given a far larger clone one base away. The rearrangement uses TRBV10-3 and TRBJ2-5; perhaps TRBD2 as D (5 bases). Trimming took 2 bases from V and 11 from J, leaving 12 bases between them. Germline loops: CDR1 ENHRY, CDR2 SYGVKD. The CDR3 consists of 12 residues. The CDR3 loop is CAISETGIEQYF. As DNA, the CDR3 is TGTGCCATCAGTGAGACGGGGATTGAGCAGTACTTC.

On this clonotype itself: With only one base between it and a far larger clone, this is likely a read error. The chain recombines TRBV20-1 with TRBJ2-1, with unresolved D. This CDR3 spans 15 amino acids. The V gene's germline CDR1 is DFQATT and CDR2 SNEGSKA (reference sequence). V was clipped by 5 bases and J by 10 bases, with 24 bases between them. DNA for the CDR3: TGCAGTGCTTCCCCGGCCGGCCAGACTGGCTACGAGCAGTTCTTC. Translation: CSASPAGQTGYEQFF.

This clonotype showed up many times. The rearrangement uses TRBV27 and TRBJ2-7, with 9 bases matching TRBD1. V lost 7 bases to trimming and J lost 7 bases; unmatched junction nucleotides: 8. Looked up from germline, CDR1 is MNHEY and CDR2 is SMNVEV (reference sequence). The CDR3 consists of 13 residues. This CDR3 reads CASMRQGEREQYF. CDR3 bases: TGTGCCAGCATGAGACAGGGGGAGCGGGAGCAGTACTTC.

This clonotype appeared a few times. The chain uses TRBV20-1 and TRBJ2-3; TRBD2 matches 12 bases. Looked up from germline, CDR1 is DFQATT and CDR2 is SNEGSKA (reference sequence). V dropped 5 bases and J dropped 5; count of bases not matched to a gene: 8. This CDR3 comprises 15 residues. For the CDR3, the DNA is TGCAGTGCTCATACCGGACTAGCGGGAATAGATACGCAGTATTTT. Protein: CSAHTGLAGIDTQYF.

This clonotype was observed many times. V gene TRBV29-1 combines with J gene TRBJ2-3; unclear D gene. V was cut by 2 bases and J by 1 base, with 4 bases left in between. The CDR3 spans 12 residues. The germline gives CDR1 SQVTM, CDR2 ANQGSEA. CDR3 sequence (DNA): TGCAGCGTTGAAAAGGGCACAGATACGCAGTATTTT. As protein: CSVEKGTDTQYF.

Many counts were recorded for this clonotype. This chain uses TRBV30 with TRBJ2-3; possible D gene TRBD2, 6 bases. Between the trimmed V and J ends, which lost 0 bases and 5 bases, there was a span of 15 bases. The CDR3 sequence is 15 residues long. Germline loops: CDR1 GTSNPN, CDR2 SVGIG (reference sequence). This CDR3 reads CAWSVVGGMGDTQYF. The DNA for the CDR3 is TGTGCCTGGAGTGTAGTTGGGGGGATGGGAGATACGCAGTATTTT. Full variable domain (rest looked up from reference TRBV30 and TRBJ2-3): SQTIHQWPATLVQPVGSPLSLECTVEGTSNPNLYWYRQAAGRGLQLLFYSVGIGQISSEVPQNLSASRPQDRQFILSSKKLLLSDSGFYLCAWSVVGGMGDTQYFGPGTRLTVL.

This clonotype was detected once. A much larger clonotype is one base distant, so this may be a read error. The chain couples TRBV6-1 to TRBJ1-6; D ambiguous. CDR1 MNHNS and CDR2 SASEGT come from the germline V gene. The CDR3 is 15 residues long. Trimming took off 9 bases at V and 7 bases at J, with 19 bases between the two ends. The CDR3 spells CARRTPVAQNSPLHF. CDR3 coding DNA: TGTGCCAGAAGAACCCCCGTGGCTCAGAATTCACCCCTCCACTTT.

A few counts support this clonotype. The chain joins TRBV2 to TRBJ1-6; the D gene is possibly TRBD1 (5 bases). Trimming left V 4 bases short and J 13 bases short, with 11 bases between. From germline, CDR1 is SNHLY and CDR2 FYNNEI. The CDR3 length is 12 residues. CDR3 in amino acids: CASSGRGPPLHF. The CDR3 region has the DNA TGTGCCAGCAGTGGTCGGGGCCCGCCCCTCCACTTT.

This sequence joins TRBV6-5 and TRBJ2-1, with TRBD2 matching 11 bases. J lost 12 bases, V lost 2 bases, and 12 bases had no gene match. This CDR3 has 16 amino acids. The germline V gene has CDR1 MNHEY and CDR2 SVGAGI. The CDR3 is CASSYGNVGLAERQFF. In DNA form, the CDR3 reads TGTGCCAGCAGTTACGGCAATGTGGGACTAGCGGAGCGGCAGTTCTTC.

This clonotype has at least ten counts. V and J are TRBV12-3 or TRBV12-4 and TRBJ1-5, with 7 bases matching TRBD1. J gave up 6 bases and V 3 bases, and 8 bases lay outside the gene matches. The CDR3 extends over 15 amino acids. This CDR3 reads CASSLDQTGTQPQHF. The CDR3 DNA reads TGTGCCAGCAGTTTGGACCAGACAGGGACTCAGCCCCAGCATTTT.

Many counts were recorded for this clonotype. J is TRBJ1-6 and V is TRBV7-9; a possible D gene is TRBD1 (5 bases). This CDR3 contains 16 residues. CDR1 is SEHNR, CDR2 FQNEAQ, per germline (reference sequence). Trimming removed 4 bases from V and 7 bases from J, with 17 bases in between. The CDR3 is CASSSPWGGSNSPLHF. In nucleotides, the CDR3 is TGTGCCAGCAGCTCACCTTGGGGGGGATCGAATTCACCCCTCCACTTT.

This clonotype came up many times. CDR3: CASRLGGTNEKLFF. The CDR3 region has the DNA TGTGCCAGCAGACTAGGGGGTACTAATGAAAAACTGTTTTTT. The chain joins TRBV6-2 or TRBV6-3 to TRBJ1-4, with a possible D match to TRBD1 (6 bases). Germline V gene sequence: CDR1 MNHEY, CDR2 SVGEGT. This CDR3 comprises 14 residues. The V and J ends lost 6 bases and 2 bases respectively, with 10 bases between them.

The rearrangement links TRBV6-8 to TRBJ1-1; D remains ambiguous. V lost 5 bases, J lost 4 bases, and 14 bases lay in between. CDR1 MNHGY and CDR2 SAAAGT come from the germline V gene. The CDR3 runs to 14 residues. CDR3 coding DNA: TGTGCCAGCAGTAGAGAGACTTGGGGCACTGAAGCTTTCTTT. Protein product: CASSRETWGTEAFF.